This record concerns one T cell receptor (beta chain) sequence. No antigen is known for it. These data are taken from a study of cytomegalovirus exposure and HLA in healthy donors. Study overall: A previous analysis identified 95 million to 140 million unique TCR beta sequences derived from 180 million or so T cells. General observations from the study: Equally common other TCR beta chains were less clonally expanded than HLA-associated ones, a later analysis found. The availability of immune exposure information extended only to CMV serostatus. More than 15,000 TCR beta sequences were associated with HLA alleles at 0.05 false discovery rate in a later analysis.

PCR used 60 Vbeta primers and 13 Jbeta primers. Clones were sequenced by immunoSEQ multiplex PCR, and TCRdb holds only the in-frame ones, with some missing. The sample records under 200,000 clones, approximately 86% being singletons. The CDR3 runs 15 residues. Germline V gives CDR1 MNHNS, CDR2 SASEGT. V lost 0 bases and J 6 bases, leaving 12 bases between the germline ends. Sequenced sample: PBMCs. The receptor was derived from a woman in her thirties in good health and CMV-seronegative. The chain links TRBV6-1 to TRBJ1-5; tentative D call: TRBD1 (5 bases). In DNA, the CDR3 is TGTGCCAGCAGTGAAGCCTATGTAGGGGCTCAGCCCCAGCATTTT. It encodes CASSEAYVGAQPQHF.